This TCR beta chain was recovered during a study of tumor T cells in aggressive B-cell lymphoma. Using immunoSEQ multiplex PCR, the repertoire was profiled, and TCRdb retains in-frame clones only, with some absent. The sample has fewer than 7,000 clones; roughly 87% are singletons. Germline-derived CDR1 and CDR2 are SGHAT and FQNNGV. Germline trimming cut 1 base from V and 4 bases from J; bases unmatched to any gene: 3. The CDR3 is 14 amino acids. The rearrangement uses TRBV11-2 and TRBJ2-7, with 8 bases aligning to TRBD1. This receptor was obtained from an adult with diffuse large B cell lymphoma. The sample was tumor tissue. The CDR3 DNA sequence: TGTGCCAGCAGCTTAGGACAGGGGAATTACGAGCAGTACTTC. It encodes CASSLGQGNYEQYF.